This is a list of T cell receptor beta chains from one sample in a study of blood T cells in healthy people across ages. TCRdb analysed the 5' RACE reads with MiXCR anew, one entry per CDR3 protein. Of some 1.7 million distinct CDR3 sequences listed, 28% are singletons. Material: blood. These receptors were obtained from a woman younger than 45 in good health. Each CDR3 is given with its conserved first and last residue. D genes are given only for firm matches. Rows may omit the clone size; those that give it use once, few, many or a size class.

15 | - | TRBJ2-1 | TRBD2 | TRBV6-1 | TGTGCCAGCAGGGCAATTAGCGGGAGATTCAATGAGCAGTTCTTC | CASRAISGRFNEQFF
13 | few | TRBJ2-7 | TRBD1 | TRBV12-3/TRBV12-4 | TGTGCCAGCAGTTTCCGGGACAGGTACGAGCAGTACTTC | CASSFRDRYEQYF
16 | few | TRBJ2-3 | - | TRBV12-5 | TGTGCTAGTGGTTCCAACCCGGGACCCCGGGTGGATACGCAGTATTTT | CASGSNPGPRVDTQYF
15 | - | TRBJ2-7 | TRBD2 | TRBV4-1 | TGCGCCAGCAGCCAGGGACTAGCGACTCGCTACGAGCAGTACTTC | CASSQGLATRYEQYF
16 | - | TRBJ2-5 | TRBD2 | TRBV12-3/TRBV12-4 | TGTGCCAGCACCCCGGGACTAGCGGGGGGTGGAGAGACCCAGTACTTC | CASTPGLAGGGETQYF
17 | - | TRBJ2-7 | - | TRBV7-2 | TGTGCCAGCAGCTTAGCTTTATTAGCGGATAGCTCCTACGAGCAGTACTTC | CASSLALLADSSYEQYF
14 | few | TRBJ2-1 | - | TRBV12-3/TRBV12-4 | TGTGCCAGCAGAATCCAGGGTGTGGTCAATGAGCAGTTCTTC | CASRIQGVVNEQFF
15 | - | TRBJ2-1 | - | TRBV10-2 | TGCGCCAGCAGTGAGTCTGGACTACCACGGGATGAGCAGTTCTTC | CASSESGLPRDEQFF
15 | few | TRBJ1-1 | - | TRBV21-1 | TGTGCCAGCAGCTCCCGGGACGGGGGAAACACTGAAGCTTTCTTT | CASSSRDGGNTEAFF
13 | few | TRBJ2-1 | TRBD2 | TRBV29-1 | TGCAGCGCGGGACTAGCCTCCTACAATGAGCAGTTCTTC | CSAGLASYNEQFF
17 | - | TRBJ2-6 | - | TRBV7-6 | TGTGCCAGCAGCTTAGGACATCAGAGGGCTGGGGCCAACGTCCTGACTTTC | CASSLGHQRAGANVLTF
15 | - | TRBJ2-7 | - | TRBV14 | TGTGCCAGCAGCCGGGATGACAGGTACACCTACGAGCAGTACTTC | CASSRDDRYTYEQYF
14 | - | TRBJ2-3 | - | TRBV5-1 | TGCGTCAGCAGCTTGCCTTCTAGCACAGATACGCAGTATTTT | CVSSLPSSTDTQYF
15 | - | TRBJ2-7 | TRBD1 | TRBV25-1 | TGTGCCAGCAGTGGCGACGGACAGGCGAAATACGAGCAGTACTTC | CASSGDGQAKYEQYF
14 | many | TRBJ2-4 | TRBD1 | TRBV12-3/TRBV12-4 | TGTGCCAGCAGTTTGACAGGGGCGCTTTACATTCAGTACTTC | CASSLTGALYIQYF
15 | - | TRBJ2-7 | TRBD2 | TRBV19 | TGTGCCAGTAGTTGGGGAGGGACTGACACCTACGAGCAGTACTTC | CASSWGGTDTYEQYF
13 | - | TRBJ2-7 | - | TRBV20-1 | TGCAGTGCTAGTACCCCAGGTCCTAATGAGCAGTACTTC | CSASTPGPNEQYF
17 | few | TRBJ2-7 | TRBD1 | TRBV28 | TGTGCCAGCAGTGGAAGACGACAGGGTACCTTCTCCTACGAGCAGTACTTC | CASSGRRQGTFSYEQYF
14 | many | TRBJ2-5 | - | TRBV7-8 | TGTGCCAGCAGCAAGGGGGAGTACCAAGAGACCCAGTACTTC | CASSKGEYQETQYF
13 | many | TRBJ1-2 | - | TRBV12-3/TRBV12-4 | TGTGCCAGCAGCCCAAGAACAGGATATGGCTACACCTTC | CASSPRTGYGYTF